The rows below give T cell receptor beta chains drawn from one sample of a study of shared clonotypes between healthy human individuals. Measured with immunoSEQ multiplex PCR; TCRdb has only the in-frame clones, and not every one. In the table there are about 2.4 million clones, more than 85% of which are singletons. What was sequenced was naive CD4+ T cells from PBMCs. The receptors were gathered from a man aged 18 to 29 in good health. Some clones in this sample may be carry-over from other donors' samples. Both conserved end residues are part of each CDR3. Fields, in order: V gene, J gene, D gene, clone size, CDR3 DNA, CDR3 protein. A D gene is named only where the DNA matches it firmly. Clone size is not always given. Where it is, it says once, few, many or a class for expanded clones.

TRBV6-5	TRBJ2-1	TRBD2	-	TGTGCCAGCAGTTATATACTAGCGGGAGGGTACAATGAGCAGTTCTTC	CASSYILAGGYNEQFF
TRBV27	TRBJ1-1	-	-	TGTGCCGGGCCGGGGGGTGAAGCTTTCTTT	CAGPGGEAFF
TRBV29-1	TRBJ1-2	-	-	TGCAGCGCCTCGGGGGGCGCCGGTGGCTACACCTTC	CSASGGAGGYTF
TRBV6-1	TRBJ2-7	-	once	TGTGCCAGCAGTGAGTATCACCCGCGAGGGCAGCAGTACTTC	CASSEYHPRGQQYF
TRBV28	TRBJ2-3	TRBD1	-	TGTGCCAGCAGTTTGGGTGGGACAGTTAGCACAGATACGCAGTATTTT	CASSLGGTVSTDTQYF
TRBV6-5	TRBJ2-7	-	-	TGTGCCAGCAGTTATGGTCGGTTCTCCTACGAGCAGTACTTC	CASSYGRFSYEQYF
TRBV6-1	TRBJ1-5	-	once	TGTGCCAGCAGTGAAAAGGGGACCACGACGGGACAGCCCCAGCATTTT	CASSEKGTTTGQPQHF
TRBV5-1	TRBJ2-7	-	-	TGCGCCAGCAGCTTGCTTCAGGGTTCCTACGAGCAGTACTTC	CASSLLQGSYEQYF
TRBV2	TRBJ2-7	-	-	TGTGCCAGCAAGTACCGGGGAAACGAGCAGTACTTC	CASKYRGNEQYF
TRBV5-6	TRBJ1-5	-	-	TGTGCCAGCAGCTTGCAACAGTATAGCAATCAGCCCCAGCATTTT	CASSLQQYSNQPQHF